A single sample gave rise to the 17 T cell receptor beta chains below, sequenced in a study of CD8 T cells in ankylosing spondylitis. Each CDR3 protein is one row after TCRdb ran MiXCR on the 5' RACE reads. The sample holds 30,000 to 45,000 distinct CDR3 sequences, approximately 15% seen once. Material for sequencing was blood. Source of these receptors: a male donor with ankylosing spondylitis or in good health (not recorded which).

This clonotype occurred a few times. V is TRBV6-5 and J is TRBJ2-1; no clear D. V was cut by 6 bases and J by 5 bases, with 11 bases left in between. Germline values: CDR1 MNHEY, CDR2 SVGAGI. The CDR3 contains 13 residues. This CDR3 reads CASSPARNNEQFF. The CDR3 DNA reads as TGTGCCAGCAGCCCCGCCCGGAACAATGAGCAGTTCTTC.

This clonotype came up a few times. The J gene is TRBJ2-2, the V gene TRBV11-2; 7 bases are shared with TRBD2. This CDR3 has 22 residues. V shed 3 bases, J shed 4 bases, and the junction held 26 bases outside the gene matches. CDR1 and CDR2 (germline): SGHAT, FQNNGV. CDR3 DNA sequence: TGTGCCAGCAGCTTTCGCTTCAGCCCGCCTCCCCGGACTAGTCCCACCACCGGGGAGCTGTTTTTT. It is translated as CASSFRFSPPPRTSPTTGELFF.

This clonotype showed up just a few times. The rearrangement links TRBV28 to TRBJ2-7; D gene unclear. The CDR3 is made up of 13 amino acids. In germline, CDR1 is MDHEN, CDR2 SYDVKM. The ends were cut back, 3 bases at V and 5 bases at J, with 11 bases in the middle. The CDR3 is CASSLPPIHEQYF. Written as DNA, the CDR3 is TGTGCCAGCAGTTTGCCCCCGATCCACGAGCAGTACTTC.

This clonotype has more than one count but fewer than ten. V and J are TRBV5-1 and TRBJ2-1; D perhaps matches TRBD2 (6 bases). The V end was cut by 0 bases, the J end by 6 bases, with 13 bases between. The CDR3 spans 15 residues. The germline CDR1 and CDR2 sequences are SGHRS and YFSETQ. CDR3 sequence reads: CASSLDGYGGNEQFF. In DNA, the CDR3 is TGCGCCAGCAGCTTGGACGGGTACGGGGGCAATGAGCAGTTCTTC.

This clonotype was observed a few times. This chain joins TRBV9 and TRBJ2-1, with 8 positions matching TRBD1. Per the germline V gene, CDR1 is SGDLS and CDR2 is YYNGEE. The CDR3 covers 14 residues. J lost 7 bases, V lost 4 bases, and 7 bases had no gene match. Here the CDR3 reads CASSLRTGSNEQFF. CDR3 nucleotides: TGTGCCAGCAGCCTTCGGACAGGGAGTAATGAGCAGTTCTTC.

V gene TRBV6-4 combines with J gene TRBJ2-2, with unresolved D. Germline CDR1 and CDR2: MRHNA and SNTAGT. CDR3 length: 15 residues. The V gene lost 5 bases and the J gene lost 6 bases, with 16 bases spanning the gap. DNA for the CDR3: TGTGCCAGCAGTCCGGACCTGAGTTCACCCGGGGAGCTGTTTTTT. Translated: CASSPDLSSPGELFF.

This clonotype appeared many times. The genes are TRBV12-3 or TRBV12-4 and TRBJ2-3; D is undetermined. There are 11 residues in the CDR3. Trimming took off 8 bases at V and 5 bases at J, with 8 bases between the two ends. Written as DNA, the CDR3 is TGTGCCAGCTCCATAGGAGATACGCAGTATTTT. This gives the protein CASSIGDTQYF.

This clonotype was observed a handful of times. The chain employs TRBV7-9 and TRBJ2-7, with 8 nucleotides matching TRBD2. Germline V gene sequence: CDR1 SEHNR, CDR2 FQNEAQ (reference sequence). The CDR3 has 15 residues. Trimming took 1 base from V and 2 from J; bases not matched to a gene: 4. CDR3 coding DNA: TGTGCCAGCAGCTTAGACACTAGCGGACCCTACGAGCAGTACTTC. Translating it yields CASSLDTSGPYEQYF.

This clonotype was recorded a few times. CDR3 in amino acids: CSARSGDGTQYF. DNA for the CDR3: TGCAGTGCTAGATCGGGAGATGGTACGCAGTATTTT. V and J are TRBV20-1 and TRBJ2-3; weak D call: TRBD2 (6 bases). The germline V and J ends were trimmed by 2 bases and 8 bases, with 11 bases remaining between them. CDR1 and CDR2 (germline): DFQATT, SNEGSKA (reference sequence). The CDR3 loop spans 12 amino acids.

This clonotype has more than one count but fewer than ten. V gene TRBV7-2 combines with J gene TRBJ2-2, with unresolved D. From germline, CDR1 is SGHTA and CDR2 FQGNSA. The CDR3 loop spans 14 amino acids. V was clipped by 3 bases and J by 0 bases, with 5 bases between them. CDR3 coding DNA: TGTGCCAGCAGCTTTGGGGCGAACACCGGGGAGCTGTTTTTT. It translates to CASSFGANTGELFF. Based on the CDR3 plus reference TRBV7-2 and TRBJ2-2, the full variable domain is GAGVSQSPSNKVTEKGKDVELRCDPISGHTALYWYRQSLGQGLEFLIYFQGNSAPDKSGLPSDRFSAERTGGSVSTLTIQRTQQEDSAVYLCASSFGANTGELFFGEGSRLTVL.

This sequence joins TRBV11-2 and TRBJ2-7; D gene uncertain. V lost 5 bases and J 8 bases, leaving 13 bases between the germline ends. Germline V gene lookup returns CDR1 SGHAT and CDR2 FQNNGV. There are 12 residues in the CDR3. The CDR3 here is CASSVPGAQQYF. CDR3 nucleotides: TGTGCCAGCAGCGTCCCAGGCGCCCAGCAGTACTTC. The whole variable domain, remainder taken from reference TRBV11-2 and TRBJ2-7, is EAGVAQSPRYKIIEKRQSVAFWCNPISGHATLYWYQQILGQGPKLLIQFQNNGVVDDSQLPKDRFSAERLKGVDSTLKIQPAKLEDSAVYLCASSVPGAQQYFGPGTRLTVT.

V and J are TRBV7-9 and TRBJ2-5; possibly TRBD1 or TRBD2 for D (5 bases each). The germline V and J ends were trimmed by 5 bases and 4 bases, with 14 bases remaining between them. Germline CDR1 and CDR2: SEHNR and FQNEAQ (reference sequence). The CDR3 is 14 residues long. In DNA, the CDR3 is TGTGCCAGCAGCCGGGACCCCTCTCCAGAGACCCAGTACTTC. This encodes CASSRDPSPETQYF.

This sequence joins TRBV28 and TRBJ1-1, with unresolved D. V was clipped by 1 base and J by 8 bases, with 8 bases between them. The CDR3 runs to 12 residues. Germline assignment: CDR1 MDHEN and CDR2 SYDVKM. CDR3 sequence reads: CASSLFVEEAFF. The CDR3 DNA reads as TGTGCCAGCAGTTTATTCGTAGAGGAAGCTTTCTTT.

This clonotype was seen only a few times. The rearrangement joins TRBV7-2 to TRBJ2-7, with 7 bases fitting TRBD1. Germline V CDR1 and CDR2: SGHTA, FQGNSA. The CDR3 runs to 15 residues. J was trimmed by 3 bases and V by 5 bases; bases with no gene match: 10. The CDR3 region has the DNA TGTGCCAGCAGCCTTGCCGGGACAGAGGACTACGAGCAGTACTTC. It translates to CASSLAGTEDYEQYF. Full variable domain (rest looked up from reference TRBV7-2 and TRBJ2-7): GAGVSQSPSNKVTEKGKDVELRCDPISGHTALYWYRQSLGQGLEFLIYFQGNSAPDKSGLPSDRFSAERTGGSVSTLTIQRTQQEDSAVYLCASSLAGTEDYEQYFGPGTRLTVT.

The rearrangement joins TRBV5-1 to TRBJ2-7, with D tentatively TRBD1 (6 bases). CDR3 length: 13 amino acids. Germline V gives CDR1 SGHRS, CDR2 YFSETQ. The germline V and J ends were trimmed by 5 bases and 2 bases, with 11 bases remaining between them. This CDR3 is CASSPTGTYEQYF. The CDR3 nucleotides are TGCGCCAGCAGTCCTACAGGGACCTACGAGCAGTACTTC.

This clonotype has a count of ten or more. The gene calls are TRBV20-1 and TRBJ2-4, with D possibly being TRBD2 (6 bases). The CDR3 has 14 residues. Germline CDR1 is DFQATT and CDR2 is SNEGSKA (reference sequence). Trimming took 4 bases from V and 7 from J, leaving 17 bases between them. CDR3 amino acids: CSANGGMAGNIQYF. In DNA, the CDR3 is TGCAGTGCTAACGGGGGTATGGCCGGCAACATTCAGTACTTC.

The gene calls are TRBV5-1 and TRBJ2-2; no firm D call. Looked up from germline, CDR1 is SGHRS and CDR2 is YFSETQ. The CDR3 spans 15 residues. Trimming stripped 4 bases from V and 0 bases from J, with 10 bases between. DNA for the CDR3: TGCGCCAGCAGCCCCTCAGGCGCGAACACCGGGGAGCTGTTTTTT. Translation: CASSPSGANTGELFF.